Listed below are T cell receptor beta chains from one sample, sequenced in a study of blood T cells in healthy people across ages. Each CDR3 protein gets one entry after TCRdb re-called the 5' RACE reads with MiXCR. This sample has about 780,000 distinct CDR3 sequences, with around 62% found just once. Sequenced input: blood. The receptors stem from a man aged 25 to 40 in good health. Each CDR3 is given with its conserved first and last residue. D genes are given only for firm matches. The listing skips clone size in some rows; elsewhere it reads once, few, many or a size class.

len,d_gene,v_gene,j_gene,abundance,CDR3nt,CDR3aa
17,TRBD2,TRBV27,TRBJ2-1,-,TGTGCCAGCAGCCGCCCGCGTAGCGGGGAGCGGTACAATGAGCAGTTCTTC,CASSRPRSGERYNEQFF
17,TRBD1,TRBV7-9,TRBJ1-2,-,TGTGCCAGCAGCTTAGGGGACAGGGTCTCTCCGGACTATGGCTACACCTTC,CASSLGDRVSPDYGYTF
18,TRBD1,TRBV7-9,TRBJ1-4,-,TGTGCCAGCAGCCGCCTCCGGGACAGGGGGTCCACTAATGAAAAACTGTTTTTT,CASSRLRDRGSTNEKLFF
15,-,TRBV9,TRBJ2-1,-,TGTGCCAGCAGCGTAGGAGGCAGGATTTACAATGAGCAGTTCTTC,CASSVGGRIYNEQFF
16,-,TRBV20-1,TRBJ2-7,-,TGCAGTGCTGCCCGCCCAGGCCAGAAGCTATTCTACGAGCAGTACTTC,CSAARPGQKLFYEQYF
14,TRBD2,TRBV6-1,TRBJ2-3,-,TGTGCCAGCAGTGAAGGGACTAGTCTAGATACGCAGTATTTT,CASSEGTSLDTQYF
14,-,TRBV11-2,TRBJ2-3,-,TGTGCCAGCAGCTTAGGGGATAGCGAGGATACGCAGTATTTT,CASSLGDSEDTQYF
14,-,TRBV20-1,TRBJ1-2,few,TGCAGTGCTAGAGGCGGGACGGATAACTATGGCTACACCTTC,CSARGGTDNYGYTF
13,-,TRBV29-1,TRBJ1-6,-,TGCAGCGTTGGTGGCGGAGGTAATTCACCCCTCCACTTT,CSVGGGGNSPLHF
14,TRBD2,TRBV29-1,TRBJ2-1,few,TGCAGCGTAGAGAGAGCGGGGGCCCCCAATGAGCAGTTCTTC,CSVERAGAPNEQFF
13,-,TRBV27,TRBJ1-2,-,TGTGCCAGCAGCCAAGGGTCCGTACGGGGCTACACCTTC,CASSQGSVRGYTF
15,-,TRBV7-3,TRBJ1-1,once,TGTGCCAGCAGCTTAAGCTCCAACCCAAACACTGAAGCTTTCTTT,CASSLSSNPNTEAFF
14,-,TRBV7-2,TRBJ2-3,few,TGTGCCAGCAGCTCCTTTTCTCGCACAGATACGCAGTATTTT,CASSSFSRTDTQYF
15,TRBD2,TRBV7-2,TRBJ2-5,many,TGTGCCAGCAGCTTATCTCTTTACGCGGGGGGGGAGCAGTACTTC,CASSLSLYAGGEQYF
18,TRBD2,TRBV5-1,TRBJ2-7,-,TGCGCCAGCAGCTTGGCGGGACTAGCGGGAGGGAGTCTCTACGAGCAGTACTTC,CASSLAGLAGGSLYEQYF
13,-,TRBV5-1,TRBJ1-1,-,TGCGCCAGCAGCCCCTGGGTCGACACTGAAGCTTTCTTT,CASSPWVDTEAFF
14,-,TRBV7-6,TRBJ2-5,few,TGTGCCAGCAGCTTAGCGTCCGGGATCGAGACCCAGTACTTC,CASSLASGIETQYF
15,TRBD1,TRBV4-1,TRBJ1-1,-,TGCGCCAGCAGCGCCGGGACAGACATGAACACTGAAGCTTTCTTT,CASSAGTDMNTEAFF
18,TRBD2,TRBV7-8,TRBJ2-1,-,TGTGCCAGCAGCTTAGCGGGGACTAGCGGTATTTTTTTCAATGAGCAGTTCTTC,CASSLAGTSGIFFNEQFF
15,-,TRBV29-1,TRBJ1-2,-,TGCAGCGCCGAAGCGGGACACTCGCTTAACTATGGCTACACCTTC,CSAEAGHSLNYGYTF
15,-,TRBV3-1,TRBJ1-6,-,TGTGCCAGCAGCCAAGAAGTGGGCGGGGGCTCACCCCTCCACTTT,CASSQEVGGGSPLHF
14,-,TRBV27,TRBJ2-1,-,TGTGCCAGCAGCAATAGAGCGGGCATCAATGAGCAGTTCTTC,CASSNRAGINEQFF
13,TRBD1,TRBV29-1,TRBJ2-7,few,TGCAGCGTTGCTTTGGGACAGTACTACGAGCAGTACTTC,CSVALGQYYEQYF
15,TRBD2,TRBV4-3,TRBJ2-7,-,TGCGCCAGCAGCCAAGATACTAGCGGGGACTACGAGCAGTACTTC,CASSQDTSGDYEQYF
13,TRBD1,TRBV2,TRBJ2-4,few,TGTGCCAGCACGACGGGACAGCAAAACATTCAGTACTTC,CASTTGQQNIQYF
12,-,TRBV19,TRBJ2-3,-,TGTGCCAGTAGTAGTCACCTCGGTACGCAGTATTTT,CASSSHLGTQYF
14,TRBD1,TRBV12-3/TRBV12-4,TRBJ2-1,-,TGTGCCAGCAGTTTTGGTGGTGGGACAGATGAGCAGTTCTTC,CASSFGGGTDEQFF
15,TRBD1,TRBV4-2,TRBJ1-6,-,TGTGCCAGCAGCCGTGCCGGGACAGGGGATTCACCCCTCCACTTT,CASSRAGTGDSPLHF
15,-,TRBV20-1,TRBJ2-3,once,TGCAGTGCTAACAAGCCCCCCCGGGTAACAGATACGCAGTATTTT,CSANKPPRVTDTQYF
14,-,TRBV5-5,TRBJ2-5,-,TGTGCCAGCAGCGTGTCTCCGGCAAAAGAGACCCAGTACTTC,CASSVSPAKETQYF
9,-,TRBV27,TRBJ2-5,-,TGTGCCACAAAGGGGACCCAGTACTTC,CATKGTQYF
14,TRBD1,TRBV20-1,TRBJ2-5,-,TGCAGTGCCACAACTGGGACAGTACAAGAGACCCAGTACTTC,CSATTGTVQETQYF
16,TRBD2,TRBV20-1,TRBJ2-5,-,TGCAGTGCTAGAGCGTGGACTAGCGGGGTTGGCGAGACCCAGTACTTC,CSARAWTSGVGETQYF